The 14 T cell receptor beta chains in this list originate from one sample, sequenced in a study of graft-versus-host responses after intestinal transplantation. TCRdb's copy holds only in-frame clones and misses some; the assay was immunoSEQ multiplex PCR. This sample has about 77,000 clones, with approximately 92% found just once. The material was PBMCs, obtained 98 days after intestinal transplantation. The source of these receptors is a human patient who received an intestinal transplant, so some T cells may come from the graft donor.

The chain employs TRBV10-3 and TRBJ2-1; 7 nucleotides agree with TRBD1. V lost 3 bases and J lost 4; bases outside the gene matches: 15. The V gene's germline CDR1 is ENHRY and CDR2 SYGVKD. This CDR3 has 18 amino acids. The CDR3 spells CAISDPDRVMFVYNEQFF. CDR3 bases: TGTGCCATCAGTGACCCCGACAGGGTAATGTTCGTTTACAATGAGCAGTTCTTC.

In this sample, this clone turned up once. The V call is TRBV28, the J call TRBJ2-7, with 14 bases fitting TRBD2. The CDR3 length is 15 residues. V trimming: 4 bases; J trimming: 4 bases; junction bases outside the gene matches: 3. Germline V gives CDR1 MDHEN, CDR2 SYDVKM. CDR3 nucleotide sequence: TGTGCCAGCAGTTCCGGGACTAGCGGGGGATACGAGCAGTACTTC. It encodes CASSSGTSGGYEQYF.

The chain has TRBV2 and TRBJ2-5; either TRBD1 or TRBD2 may supply D (6 bases each). The CDR3 is 16 amino acids. The V gene lost 2 bases and the J gene lost 1 base, with 14 bases spanning the gap. The germline CDR1 and CDR2 sequences are SNHLY and FYNNEI. The CDR3 loop reads CASSELNGGPQETQYF. The CDR3 DNA sequence: TGTGCCAGCAGTGAATTGAACGGGGGCCCCCAAGAGACCCAGTACTTC.

The chain's CDR3 is CATSRSNQGTQETQYF. CDR3 in DNA: TGTGCCACCAGCAGATCTAATCAGGGGACACAAGAGACCCAGTACTTC. V usage is TRBV15 and J usage is TRBJ2-5, with a weak D call TRBD1 (6 bases). V shed 2 bases and J shed 2 bases, with 15 bases lying between them. Germline assignment: CDR1 LNHNV and CDR2 YYDKDF (reference sequence). This CDR3 has 16 amino acids. The full variable domain, rest sourced from reference TRBV15 and TRBJ2-5, is DAMVIQNPRYQVTQFGKPVTLSCSQTLNHNVMYWYQQKSSQAPKLLFHYYDKDFNNEADTPDNFQSRRPNTSFCFLDIRSPGLGDTAMYLCATSRSNQGTQETQYFGPGTRLLVL.

This clone was observed a single time. The chain carries TRBV4-1 and TRBJ2-7, with a possible D match to TRBD2 (5 bases). The CDR3 runs 12 residues. V lost 6 bases and J lost 0, with 6 bases in between. Germline loops: CDR1 MGHRA, CDR2 YSYEKL. The CDR3: CASRGSSYEQYF. The DNA of the CDR3 is TGCGCCAGCAGAGGGAGCTCCTACGAGCAGTACTTC.

A few counts support this clone. V usage is TRBV7-6 and J usage is TRBJ1-2; D remains unclear. This CDR3 has 13 residues. Trimming left V 2 bases short and J 6 bases short, with 10 bases between. CDR1 is SGHVS, CDR2 FNYEAQ, per germline. The CDR3 region is CASSLNYGDGYTF. As DNA, the CDR3 is TGTGCCAGCAGCTTAAATTATGGGGATGGCTACACCTTC.

The chain is built from TRBV10-1 and TRBJ2-7; 8 bases are a match to TRBD1. Germline V lookup: CDR1 WNHNN, CDR2 SYGVQD (reference sequence). The CDR3 loop spans 14 amino acids. Trimming took 3 bases from V and 6 from J; bases not matched to a gene: 7. CDR3 sequence: CASSDRGRFSEQYF. The DNA of the CDR3 is TGCGCCAGCAGTGACAGGGGGCGCTTCAGCGAGCAGTACTTC.

V gene TRBV6-4 combines with J gene TRBJ2-7; no clear D. CDR1 is MRHNA, CDR2 SNTAGT, per germline. The CDR3 has 11 residues. Trimming left V 5 bases short and J 6 bases short, with 8 bases between. The CDR3 DNA follows: TGTGCCAGCAGTTCCACAGCCGAGCAGTACTTC. Amino acid sequence: CASSSTAEQYF.

J is TRBJ2-7 and V is TRBV5-1; 9 bases line up with TRBD2. The CDR3 contains 15 residues. Trimming at V came to 0 bases and at J to 1 base, leaving 2 bases not matched to a gene. Germline V gene sequence: CDR1 SGHRS, CDR2 YFSETQ. CDR3 nucleotides: TGCGCCAGCAGCTTGGGACTAGCGGTGTCCTACGAGCAGTACTTC. It encodes CASSLGLAVSYEQYF.

The V call is TRBV5-4, the J call TRBJ2-2, with D perhaps assigned TRBD1 or TRBD2 (5 bases each). Trimming took 2 bases from V and 5 from J, leaving 13 bases between them. Germline loops: CDR1 SGHNT, CDR2 YYREEE (reference sequence). CDR3 length equals 15 residues. DNA for the CDR3: TGTGCCAGCAGCTTAACGAGGGGATTGACCGGGGAGCTGTTTTTT. This encodes CASSLTRGLTGELFF.

V and J are TRBV7-3 and TRBJ2-3; 14 bases align to TRBD2. CDR1 is SGHTA and CDR2 is FQGTGA in the germline V gene. Unmatched junction bases numbered 3, after V lost 0 bases and J lost 7 bases. The CDR3 is made up of 16 amino acids. CDR3 sequence reads: CASSLTTSGGAYTQYF. CDR3 nucleotide sequence: TGTGCCAGCAGCTTAACGACTAGCGGGGGGGCTTATACGCAGTATTTT. The complete variable domain, with remaining parts taken from reference TRBV7-3 and TRBJ2-3, reads GAGVSQTPSNKVTEKGKYVELRCDPISGHTALYWYRQSLGQGPEFLIYFQGTGAADDSGLPNDRFFAVRPEGSVSTLKIQRTERGDSAVYLCASSLTTSGGAYTQYFGPGTRLTVL.

The chain employs TRBV29-1 and TRBJ2-2; D not resolved. Trimming left V 0 bases short and J 6 bases short, with 5 bases between. The CDR3 is 12 residues long. From germline, CDR1 is SQVTM and CDR2 ANQGSEA. The CDR3 nucleotides are TGCAGCGTTGAAGAAGTTTCCGGGGAGCTGTTTTTT. Its protein is CSVEEVSGELFF.

V is TRBV27 and J is TRBJ2-7, with 7 bases fitting TRBD2. In germline, CDR1 is MNHEY, CDR2 SMNVEV (reference sequence). With 6 bases clipped from V and 7 bases from J, the junction kept 6 bases outside the gene matches. This CDR3 contains 12 residues. The chain's CDR3 is CASRLWGGEQYF. The DNA for the CDR3 is TGTGCCAGCAGGCTTTGGGGGGGGGAGCAGTACTTC.

The CDR3: CSVDLLPGPGGMPQFF. The DNA for the CDR3 is TGCAGCGTTGATCTGCTGCCGGGGCCTGGGGGAATGCCGCAGTTCTTC. The gene calls are TRBV29-1 and TRBJ2-1; D tentatively reads TRBD1 or TRBD2 (5 bases each). The CDR3 totals 16 residues. Germline assignment: CDR1 SQVTM and CDR2 ANQGSEA. The germline V and J ends were trimmed by 3 bases and 12 bases, with 27 bases remaining between them.